This entry features one T cell receptor beta chain sequence. TCRdb's copy holds only in-frame clones and misses some; the assay was immunoSEQ multiplex PCR. The repertoire holds more than 110,000 clones, around nine tenths seen once, with about 11% in the top ten. The entry originates in a study of control samples from healthy donors and cancer patients. The sample was blood. The TCR comes from a man aged 25-45 years in good health.

The chain's CDR3 is CASKKSGSYNEQFF. CDR3 DNA sequence: TGTGCCAGTAAAAAAAGCGGGTCCTACAATGAGCAGTTCTTC. The chain uses TRBV19 and TRBJ2-1; maybe TRBD2 (6 bases). V was shortened by 7 bases and J by 1 base, with 11 bases between the two germline ends. This CDR3 region has 14 residues. Germline loops: CDR1 LNHDA, CDR2 SQIVND (reference sequence).